This T cell receptor (beta chain) was captured by sequencing in a study of post-analysis software for immune sequencing data. Study-level background: There were relapsing-remitting, secondary progressive and progressive-relapsing multiple sclerosis among the disease courses included. Findings and caveats of the study: Strong co-clustering by F measure was evident for samples that had been prepared in the same batch. TRBV5-6, TRBV5-1 and TRBV20-1 were among 4 or 5 TRBV segments more frequent in patients than controls. Normalized Chao1 diversity in multiple sclerosis patients fell significantly below that of controls.

Sequencing libraries made from TCR beta cDNA carried unique molecular identifiers. Starting from roughly 1.1 to 9.2 million T cells, the study yielded 460,000 or so cDNA molecules. TCRdb called the PCR reads again in MiXCR, with one record for every CDR3 protein. In the table there are about 760,000 distinct CDR3 sequences, 30% of which are singletons. The CDR3 has 14 residues. CDR1 and CDR2 from the germline V gene are SGDLS and YYNGEE. The germline V and J ends were trimmed by 5 bases and 0 bases, with 10 bases remaining between them. Notes on this clonotype: Its matching antigen is unknown.

The source of this sequence is a girl aged 10-17 years with multiple sclerosis. The genes are TRBV9 and TRBJ2-3; D is ambiguous. The sequencing input was blood. The CDR3 DNA reads as TGTGCCAGCAGGGGTCCTACTAGCACAGATACGCAGTATTTT. This gives the protein CASRGPTSTDTQYF. Complete variable domain (other parts from reference TRBV9 and TRBJ2-3): DSGVTQTPKHLITATGQRVTLRCSPRSGDLSVYWYQQSLDQGLQFLIQYYNGEERAKGNILERFSAQQFPDLHSELNLSSLELGDSALYFCASRGPTSTDTQYFGPGTRLTVL.